The present entry profiles one TCR beta chain with its context. The sample belongs to a study of blood T cell repertoires in COVID-19. Study details: From the United States, Italy and Spain came samples of acute and convalescent COVID-19.

In the authors' methods: For nucleated cells, counts were estimated from reference gene primer amplification. Clones were read by immunoSEQ multiplex PCR, and TCRdb kept only the in-frame ones, dropping some. V, J and clone size reflect that table, while D and trimming were determined from the DNA. The table lists some 290,000 clones, around 90% of them singletons. This sequence originates from a woman in her forties or fifties who had recovered from COVID-19. The sample was peripheral blood.

The CDR3 spells CASSAPSGEPSTDTQYF. In nucleotides, the CDR3 is TGTGCCAGCAGCGCGCCAAGCGGGGAACCTAGCACAGATACGCAGTATTTT. The V and J genes are TRBV9 and TRBJ2-3; 7 bases align to TRBD2. Germline CDR1 is SGDLS and CDR2 is YYNGEE. With 3 bases clipped from V and 0 bases from J, the junction kept 10 bases outside the gene matches. The CDR3 runs to 17 residues.